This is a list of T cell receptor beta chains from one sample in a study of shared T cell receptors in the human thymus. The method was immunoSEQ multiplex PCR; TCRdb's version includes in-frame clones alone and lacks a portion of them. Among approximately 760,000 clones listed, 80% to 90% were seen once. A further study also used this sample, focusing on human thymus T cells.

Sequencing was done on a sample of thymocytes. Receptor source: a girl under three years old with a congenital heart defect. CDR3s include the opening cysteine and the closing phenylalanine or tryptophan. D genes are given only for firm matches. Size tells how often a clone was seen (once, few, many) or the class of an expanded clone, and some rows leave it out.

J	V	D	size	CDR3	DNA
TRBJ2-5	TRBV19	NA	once	CASSIATGGKETQYF	TGTGCCAGTAGTATAGCAACAGGTGGGAAGGAGACCCAGTACTTC
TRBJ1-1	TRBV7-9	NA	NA	CASSPPGTEAFF	TGTGCCAGCAGCCCCCCCGGCACTGAAGCTTTCTTT
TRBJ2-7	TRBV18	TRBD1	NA	CASSPRKGQANEQYF	TGTGCCAGCTCACCAAGAAAGGGACAGGCAAACGAGCAGTACTTC
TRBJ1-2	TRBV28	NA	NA	CASGNRVFYYGYTF	TGTGCCAGCGGGAACAGGGTGTTCTACTATGGCTACACCTTC
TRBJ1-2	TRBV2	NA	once	CASSEALYRTQYGYTF	TGTGCCAGCAGTGAAGCGCTCTACAGGACCCAATATGGCTACACCTTC
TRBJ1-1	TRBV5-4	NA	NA	CASSLRGRDTEAFF	TGTGCCAGCAGCTTAAGGGGCAGGGACACTGAAGCTTTCTTT
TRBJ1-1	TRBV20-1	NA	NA	CSAHRERAFF	TGCAGTGCCCACAGGGAGAGAGCTTTCTTT
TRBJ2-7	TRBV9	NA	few	CASSQEQLGDGSYEQYF	TGTGCCAGCAGCCAAGAGCAGCTGGGGGACGGGAGCTACGAGCAGTACTTC
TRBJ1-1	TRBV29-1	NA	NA	CSVGGGRTEAFF	TGCAGCGTGGGAGGGGGTAGGACTGAAGCTTTCTTT
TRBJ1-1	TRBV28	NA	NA	CASNNRDTEAFF	TGTGCCAGCAACAACAGGGATACTGAAGCTTTCTTT
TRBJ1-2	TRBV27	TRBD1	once	CASSTGTVGGYTF	TGTGCCAGCAGTACAGGGACAGTCGGCGGCTACACCTTC
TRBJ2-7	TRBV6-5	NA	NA	CASSYGGRVRGYEQYF	TGTGCCAGCAGTTACGGGGGCAGGGTAAGGGGATACGAGCAGTACTTC
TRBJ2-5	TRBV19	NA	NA	CASSIWSARGETQYF	TGTGCCAGTAGTATATGGAGCGCTAGGGGAGAGACCCAGTACTTC
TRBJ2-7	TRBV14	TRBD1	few	CASSQARQGVVDEQYF	TGTGCCAGCAGCCAAGCGAGACAGGGTGTTGTCGACGAGCAGTACTTC
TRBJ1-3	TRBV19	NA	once	CASSTKQHRVPGNTIYF	TGTGCCAGTAGTACAAAACAACACAGGGTTCCTGGAAACACCATATATTTT
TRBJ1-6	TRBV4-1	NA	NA	CASSQGRARSPLHF	TGCGCCAGCAGCCAAGGCAGGGCAAGGTCACCCCTCCACTTT
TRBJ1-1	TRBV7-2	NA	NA	CASSKDRRNTEAFF	TGTGCCAGCAGCAAAGACAGGAGGAACACTGAAGCTTTCTTT
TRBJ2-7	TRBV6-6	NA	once	CASRRTDRINYEQYF	TGTGCCAGCAGACGAACGGACAGAATCAACTACGAGCAGTACTTC
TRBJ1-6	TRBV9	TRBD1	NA	CASSKTGGADSPLHF	TGTGCCAGCAGTAAAACAGGGGGCGCGGATTCACCCCTCCACTTT
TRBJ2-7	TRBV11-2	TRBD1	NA	CASRLTGVQYF	TGTGCCAGCAGGCTAACAGGGGTACAGTACTTC
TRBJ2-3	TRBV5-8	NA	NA	CASSFSAGDDSDTQYF	TGTGCCAGCAGCTTTTCGGCCGGGGATGACTCGGATACGCAGTATTTT
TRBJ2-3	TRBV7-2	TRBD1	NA	CASSKTGGWADTQYF	TGTGCCAGCAGCAAGACAGGGGGCTGGGCAGATACGCAGTATTTT
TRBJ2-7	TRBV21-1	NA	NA	CASSPQRVRPYEQYF	TGTGCCAGCAGCCCCCAGAGGGTAAGGCCTTACGAGCAGTACTTC
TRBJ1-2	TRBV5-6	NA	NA	CASSLSRVPAGDGYTF	TGTGCCAGCAGCTTGAGCAGGGTTCCCGCTGGGGATGGCTACACCTTC
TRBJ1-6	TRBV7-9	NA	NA	CASSLAGANSPLHF	TGTGCCAGCAGCTTAGCAGGGGCGAATTCACCCCTCCACTTT